The 27 T cell receptor beta chains reported below all come from one sample, sequenced in a study of T cells in localized non-small cell lung cancer. Profiling relied on immunoSEQ multiplex PCR, and the TCRdb table lists in-frame clones only, not all of them. The data contain 25,000 to 35,000 clones, 91% of them singletons. The sequences come from peripheral blood, collected before any cancer treatment. The receptors shown here come from a female donor of 60 years or more with stage I lung adenocarcinoma.

The chain has TRBV7-6 and TRBJ1-4; D is unclear. The CDR3 is made up of 16 amino acids. Trimming removed 2 bases at V and 8 bases at J, with 18 bases between. CDR1 and CDR2 (germline): SGHVS, FNYEAQ. The CDR3 DNA reads as TGTGCCAGCAGCTTAAATGGAGTCTCCAAGGAGGAAAAACTGTTTTTT. Translated, it gives CASSLNGVSKEEKLFF.

The V gene is TRBV7-9, the J gene TRBJ1-1; D unresolved. Germline CDR1 is SEHNR and CDR2 is FQNEAQ (reference sequence). The ends were cut back, 1 base at V and 5 bases at J, with 11 bases in the middle. The CDR3 spans 14 residues. CDR3 DNA sequence: TGTGCCAGCAGCTTAGTCGGGTTGGAGACTGAAGCTTTCTTT. Amino acid sequence: CASSLVGLETEAFF.

The V and J genes are TRBV11-3 and TRBJ2-7; no firm D call. The germline V and J ends were trimmed by 5 bases and 3 bases, with 8 bases remaining between them. CDR1 is SGHNT, CDR2 YENEEA, per germline. The CDR3 contains 12 residues. Here the CDR3 DNA reads TGTGCCAGCAGCGGGGATGGCTACGAGCAGTACTTC. Encoded protein: CASSGDGYEQYF.

The chain joins TRBV2 to TRBJ1-5, with D unresolved. The CDR3 is 11 residues long. Trimming pared 7 bases from V and 10 bases from J, leaving 11 bases between. The V gene's germline CDR1 is SNHLY and CDR2 FYNNEI. CDR3 in DNA: TGTGCCAGCAATCGGGAGGGACCCCAGCATTTT. Translated, it gives CASNREGPQHF.

This chain connects TRBV29-1 to TRBJ1-1, with D possibly matching TRBD1 (5 bases). Germline-derived CDR1 and CDR2 are SQVTM and ANQGSEA. V lost 5 bases to trimming and J lost 1 base, with 14 bases between them. The CDR3 has 14 residues. CDR3 sequence: CSVIAQTGNTEAFF. CDR3 nucleotide sequence: TGCAGCGTTATCGCCCAAACAGGGAACACTGAAGCTTTCTTT.

The chain combines TRBV6-6 with TRBJ2-7, with D possibly being TRBD1 (5 bases). V was cut by 6 bases and J by 3 bases, with 15 bases left in between. Germline V gene data show CDR1 as MNHNY and CDR2 as SVGAGI (reference sequence). This CDR3 spans 14 amino acids. The DNA of the CDR3 is TGTGCCAGCAGCACCCCGACAGAAATCTACGAGCAGTACTTC. It translates to CASSTPTEIYEQYF.

The rearrangement uses TRBV7-2 and TRBJ1-5; D is perhaps TRBD1 (5 bases). Germline CDR1 and CDR2: SGHTA and FQGNSA. The V and J ends lost 2 bases and 0 bases respectively, with 8 bases between them. The CDR3 is made up of 15 amino acids. CDR3 in DNA: TGTGCCAGCAGCTTACTGACAGCTAGCAATCAGCCCCAGCATTTT. Translation gives CASSLLTASNQPQHF.

The J gene is TRBJ1-2, the V gene TRBV18; D unresolved. CDR3 length equals 13 residues. Trimming removed 3 bases from V and 3 bases from J, with 8 bases in between. CDR1 KGHSH and CDR2 LQKENI come from the germline V gene. CDR3 protein: CASSPSEDYGYTF. The CDR3 DNA sequence: TGTGCCAGCTCACCCAGTGAAGACTATGGCTACACCTTC.

The J gene is TRBJ2-1, the V gene TRBV28; D may correspond to TRBD1 or TRBD2 (6 bases each). CDR1 and CDR2 (germline): MDHEN, SYDVKM. Trimming cost V 5 bases and J 8 bases, with 16 bases left between them. The CDR3 sequence is 14 residues long. Written as DNA, the CDR3 is TGTGCCAGCAGTGTGGCTGCCGGGGGCTATGAGCAGTTCTTC. As protein: CASSVAAGGYEQFF.

This chain links TRBV18 with TRBJ2-3; 9 nucleotides agree with TRBD2. Germline V lookup: CDR1 KGHSH, CDR2 LQKENI. The CDR3 is made up of 17 amino acids. V was pared by 2 bases and J by 1 base, with 7 bases of the junction left unmatched. The CDR3 is CASSPIRTSDRTDTQYF. The DNA for the CDR3 is TGTGCCAGCTCACCAATTCGGACTAGCGACCGCACAGATACGCAGTATTTT.

The chain uses TRBV5-6 and TRBJ1-1; D call uncertain. The CDR3 spans 13 residues. The germline gives CDR1 SGHDT, CDR2 YYEEEE. V was clipped by 1 base and J by 4 bases, with 8 bases between them. CDR3 sequence: CASSLMGLTEAFF. CDR3 in DNA: TGTGCCAGCAGCTTGATGGGCCTCACTGAAGCTTTCTTT.

The chain carries TRBV6-1 and TRBJ2-6; possibly TRBD2 for D (6 bases). In germline, CDR1 is MNHNS, CDR2 SASEGT. The V and J ends lost 3 bases and 3 bases respectively, with 18 bases between them. The CDR3 runs 18 residues. CDR3 nucleotides: TGTGCCAGCAGTGATGAGGGGAGGTACAGGAGTGGGGCCAACGTCCTGACTTTC. This codes for CASSDEGRYRSGANVLTF.

This clone was recorded once. The gene calls are TRBV18 and TRBJ1-3, with 9 bases lining up with TRBD1. CDR1 and CDR2 from the germline V gene are KGHSH and LQKENI. The CDR3 has 17 amino acids. The V gene end was trimmed by 3 bases and the J gene end by 2 bases; junction bases not matched to a gene: 8. The CDR3 here is CASSPRTGEKPGNTIYF. The DNA of the CDR3 is TGTGCCAGCTCACCGCGGACAGGGGAAAAACCTGGAAACACCATATATTTT.

V is TRBV9 and J is TRBJ2-4; D is undetermined. Germline V CDR1 and CDR2: SGDLS, YYNGEE. The CDR3 extends over 14 amino acids. V lost 0 bases and J 3 bases, leaving 7 bases between the germline ends. CDR3 nucleotide sequence: TGTGCCAGCAGCGTAGGGGTTGGCAAAAACATTCAGTACTTC. It translates to CASSVGVGKNIQYF.

In its sample, this clone was seen a few times. The chain couples TRBV6-6 to TRBJ2-5; tentatively, D is TRBD1 or TRBD2 (5 bases each). In germline, CDR1 is MNHNY, CDR2 SVGAGI (reference sequence). V lost 2 bases and J 4 bases, leaving 14 bases between the germline ends. CDR3 size: 15 residues. The DNA of the CDR3 is TGTGCCAGCAGTTACGCCTCGGGGCAGCTAGAGACCCAGTACTTC. It specifies CASSYASGQLETQYF.

V usage is TRBV5-5 and J usage is TRBJ1-2; 7 bases match TRBD1. Germline values: CDR1 SGHKS, CDR2 YYEKEE (reference sequence). The CDR3 totals 14 residues. Germline trimming cut 1 base from V and 6 bases from J; bases unmatched to any gene: 6. This CDR3 is CASSLSGGENGYTF. DNA of the CDR3: TGTGCCAGCAGCTTGTCAGGGGGAGAGAATGGCTACACCTTC.

This clone was detected once. The chain recombines TRBV29-1 with TRBJ1-1; 9 nucleotides match TRBD1. The CDR3 has 12 amino acids. With 5 bases clipped from V and 6 bases from J, the junction kept 4 bases outside the gene matches. The germline gives CDR1 SQVTM, CDR2 ANQGSEA. CDR3 DNA sequence: TGCAGCGTTTACAGGGGGCGCGCTGAAGCTTTCTTT. Encoded protein: CSVYRGRAEAFF.

This chain uses TRBV19 with TRBJ2-3; D remains unclear. This CDR3 has 15 amino acids. The V end lost 8 bases, the J end lost 1 base, and 16 bases lay between the germline ends. Looked up from germline, CDR1 is LNHDA and CDR2 is SQIVND (reference sequence). CDR3: CASGHLDWGTDTQYF. The CDR3 DNA sequence: TGTGCCAGTGGTCATTTGGATTGGGGCACAGATACGCAGTATTTT.

The chain couples TRBV30 to TRBJ2-1, with 7 bases fitting TRBD2. The CDR3 is 12 residues long. Germline V CDR1 and CDR2: GTSNPN, SVGIG (reference sequence). The V and J ends lost 0 bases and 10 bases, in that order; junction bases with no gene match: 3. The CDR3 region has the DNA TGTGCCTGGAGTGTAGCGGGGCGCGAGCAGTTCTTC. Encoded protein: CAWSVAGREQFF.

The J gene is TRBJ1-1, the V gene TRBV6-1, with D perhaps TRBD1 (5 bases). The CDR3 has 13 amino acids. The germline CDR1 and CDR2 sequences are MNHNS and SASEGT. The V end lost 5 bases, the J end lost 7 bases, and 14 bases lay between the germline ends. The CDR3 here is CASSQPGRGEAFF. The DNA for the CDR3 is TGTGCCAGCAGTCAACCGGGACGCGGTGAAGCTTTCTTT.

V and J are TRBV27 and TRBJ1-2; TRBD1 might be the D (6 bases). The CDR3 is made up of 14 amino acids. The germline V and J ends were trimmed by 4 bases and 8 bases, with 17 bases remaining between them. Per the germline V gene, CDR1 is MNHEY and CDR2 is SMNVEV (reference sequence). CDR3 nucleotides: TGTGCCAGCAGTTCGTTGGACAGAGTAAGGGGCTACACCTTC. It codes for CASSSLDRVRGYTF.

The chain uses TRBV29-1 and TRBJ1-1; no clear D. V lost 3 bases and J lost 1, with 9 bases in between. The germline V gene has CDR1 SQVTM and CDR2 ANQGSEA. CDR3 length equals 13 residues. The CDR3 region has the DNA TGCAGCGTTGAGGAATATAAGAACACTGAAGCTTTCTTT. Residues: CSVEEYKNTEAFF.

This sequence joins TRBV7-2 and TRBJ2-5; unclear D gene. In germline, CDR1 is SGHTA, CDR2 FQGNSA. Trimming removed 5 bases from V and 5 bases from J, with 12 bases in between. This CDR3 region has 13 residues. This CDR3 is CASSGDSMETQYF. The DNA of the CDR3 is TGTGCCAGCAGCGGGGATAGCATGGAGACCCAGTACTTC.

The chain recombines TRBV6-5 with TRBJ1-2; no clear D. Deletions cut 8 bases from V and 8 bases from J, with 18 bases between. This CDR3 region has 13 residues. The germline V gene encodes CDR1 MNHEY and CDR2 SVGAGI. CDR3 amino acids: CASVESFSGGYTF. The CDR3 DNA sequence: TGTGCCAGCGTAGAATCCTTTTCCGGGGGCTACACCTTC.

This clone came up once. The V gene is TRBV10-3, the J gene TRBJ1-1; 9 bases map to TRBD1. This CDR3 region has 18 residues. Unmatched junction bases numbered 15, after V lost 7 bases and J lost 0 bases. The germline CDR1 and CDR2 sequences are ENHRY and SYGVKD. The CDR3, as DNA: TGTGCCATCAATAAAGGGACAGGGTCGGAGAACATGAACACTGAAGCTTTCTTT. It yields the protein CAINKGTGSENMNTEAFF.

The J gene is TRBJ1-2, the V gene TRBV2; no firm D call. Germline CDR1 is SNHLY and CDR2 is FYNNEI. The V gene lost 3 bases and the J gene lost 3 bases, with 11 bases spanning the gap. The CDR3 consists of 14 residues. The CDR3 loop is CASSEWQVDYGYTF. CDR3 nucleotides: TGTGCCAGCAGTGAGTGGCAGGTTGACTATGGCTACACCTTC. Complete variable domain (other parts from reference TRBV2 and TRBJ1-2): EPEVTQTPSHQVTQMGQEVILRCVPISNHLYFYWYRQILGQKVEFLVSFYNNEISEKSEIFDDQFSVERPDGSNFTLKIRSTKLEDSAMYFCASSEWQVDYGYTFGSGTRLTVV.

This clone was picked up a small number of times. The chain's CDR3 is CASSLGPRDRAAGEKLFF. The DNA for the CDR3 is TGTGCCAGCAGCTTAGGGCCCCGGGACAGGGCGGCCGGTGAAAAACTGTTTTTT. The rearrangement uses TRBV7-9 and TRBJ1-4; 9 bases line up with TRBD1. After removal of 1 base from V and 7 bases from J, the junction contained 13 bases not matched to a gene. This CDR3 is built from 18 residues. Germline values: CDR1 SEHNR, CDR2 FQNEAQ (reference sequence).